This passage covers 14 T cell receptor beta chains from one sample sequenced in a study of CD8+CD57+ T cells in acquired aplastic anemia. Genomic DNA served as template for TCR beta VDJ and CDR3 profiling. TCRdb reanalysed the reads using MiXCR and keeps one entry per CDR3 protein. This sample yields roughly 280,000 distinct CDR3 sequences, of which approximately 60% are seen a single time; 1.3% belongs to the top ten. For sequencing, patients were chosen who had shown expansion of CD8+CD57+ cells by flow cytometry. Sequencing used sorted CD4+, CD8+, or CD8+CD57+ T cells (not recorded which) from PBMCs. These TCRs come from a human donor with aplastic anemia.

The rearrangement links TRBV10-3 to TRBJ2-5; 10 nucleotides align to TRBD1. The germline V gene has CDR1 ENHRY and CDR2 SYGVKD. V lost 3 bases and J lost 5; bases outside the gene matches: 6. CDR3 length: 15 amino acids. CDR3 in amino acids: CAISDPRTGGETQYF. The CDR3 DNA reads as TGTGCCATCAGTGACCCCAGGACAGGGGGGGAGACCCAGTACTTC.

This clonotype appeared a single time. The chain recombines TRBV20-1 with TRBJ2-7, with 9 bases identical to TRBD2. CDR1 is DFQATT, CDR2 SNEGSKA, per germline (reference sequence). The CDR3 is made up of 14 amino acids. Trimming at V came to 1 base and at J to 2 bases, leaving 3 bases not matched to a gene. This CDR3 reads CSARATSGAYEQYF. Written as DNA, the CDR3 is TGCAGTGCTAGAGCGACTAGCGGAGCCTACGAGCAGTACTTC.

This clonotype was seen at least ten times. The genes are TRBV10-3 and TRBJ2-1; D possibly matches TRBD1 or TRBD2 (6 bases each). This CDR3 spans 15 amino acids. V was trimmed by 2 bases and J by 5 bases, leaving 13 bases between them. Germline lookup yields CDR1 ENHRY and CDR2 SYGVKD. This CDR3 reads CAISERGPQNNEQFF. The CDR3 DNA is TGTGCCATCAGTGAGCGGGGGCCCCAAAACAATGAGCAGTTCTTC.

This clonotype was seen many times. This chain links TRBV12-3 or TRBV12-4 with TRBJ2-7, with 15 nucleotides matching TRBD2. The CDR3 length is 15 residues. Unmatched junction bases numbered 4, after V lost 4 bases and J lost 6 bases. The CDR3 DNA follows: TGTGCCAGCAGTTGGGGGGGACTAGCGGGAGGCGAGCAGTACTTC. It encodes CASSWGGLAGGEQYF.

The chain carries TRBV10-3 and TRBJ1-1, with D uncertain. The CDR3 sequence is 15 residues long. Germline loops: CDR1 ENHRY, CDR2 SYGVKD. V was cut by 7 bases and J by 0 bases, with 15 bases left in between. DNA for the CDR3: TGTGCCATCACGGAACGCCCTGGGGTGAACACTGAAGCTTTCTTT. Translating it yields CAITERPGVNTEAFF.

The chain couples TRBV7-3 to TRBJ1-1; 12 positions agree with TRBD1. CDR3 length equals 14 residues. Germline CDR1 is SGHTA and CDR2 is FQGTGA. With 8 bases clipped from V and 7 bases from J, the junction kept 8 bases outside the gene matches. CDR3 DNA sequence: TGTGCCAGCCCGGGGGGACAGGGGGCTAGTGAAGCTTTCTTT. This encodes CASPGGQGASEAFF.

The V and J genes are TRBV4-2 and TRBJ2-5; D gene unclear. From germline, CDR1 is LGHNA and CDR2 YNFKEQ. The V and J ends lost 0 bases and 5 bases respectively, with 7 bases between them. The CDR3 loop spans 13 amino acids. CDR3 loop: CASSQERTETQYF. The CDR3 DNA reads TGTGCCAGCAGCCAAGAGAGGACGGAGACCCAGTACTTC.

The chain links TRBV9 to TRBJ2-5; TRBD1 might be the D (5 bases). This CDR3 spans 15 amino acids. V lost 6 bases and J lost 5, with 20 bases in between. Germline CDR1 reads SGDLS; CDR2 reads YYNGEE. CDR3 residues: CASNLGSIKGETQYF. DNA of the CDR3: TGTGCCAGCAATCTGGGATCGATTAAGGGGGAGACCCAGTACTTC.

The CDR3 nucleotides are TGTGCCAGCAGTGCCGTAAGGGGGTTCGAGACCCAGTACTTC. Its protein product is CASSAVRGFETQYF. V usage is TRBV9 and J usage is TRBJ2-5; a possible D gene is TRBD1 (6 bases). Germline-derived CDR1 and CDR2 are SGDLS and YYNGEE. The CDR3 is 14 amino acids. Trimming took 5 bases from V and 5 from J, leaving 16 bases between them.

The rearrangement links TRBV7-3 to TRBJ2-3; either TRBD1 or TRBD2 may fit D (5 bases each). Germline loops: CDR1 SGHTA, CDR2 FQGTGA. The length of the CDR3 is 14 residues. V shed 5 bases and J shed 6 bases, with 15 bases lying between them. For the CDR3, the DNA is TGTGCCAGCAGCCACCGGGACCAAGGGGATACGCAGTATTTT. It yields the protein CASSHRDQGDTQYF.

In the case of this clonotype: A read error is possible here, since a much larger clone lies one base away. The chain recombines TRBV20-1 with TRBJ2-5, with 15 bases lining up with TRBD2. CDR1 and CDR2 from the germline V gene are DFQATT and SNEGSKA (reference sequence). The CDR3 spans 15 residues. The CDR3 nucleotides are TGCAGTGCTACCGGACTAGCGGGAGGGGTAGAGACCCAGCACTTC. Translated: CSATGLAGGVETQHF.

V usage is TRBV5-1 and J usage is TRBJ2-7, with D perhaps assigned TRBD1 or TRBD2 (5 bases each). The CDR3 is made up of 17 amino acids. Germline V gene data show CDR1 as SGHRS and CDR2 as YFSETQ. The V and J ends lost 1 base and 0 bases respectively, with 17 bases between them. The CDR3 loop is CASSLSVGTHSSYEQYF. The CDR3 region has the DNA TGCGCCAGCAGCTTGTCTGTGGGGACGCACAGCTCCTACGAGCAGTACTTC. Filled out from reference TRBV5-1 and TRBJ2-7, the complete variable domain reads KAGVTQTPRYLIKTRGQQVTLSCSPISGHRSVSWYQQTPGQGLQFLFEYFSETQRNKGNFPGRFSGRQFSNSRSEMNVSTLELGDSALYLCASSLSVGTHSSYEQYFGPGTRLTVT.

The chain has TRBV15 and TRBJ2-7; possibly TRBD1 or TRBD2 for D (5 bases each). Germline CDR1 LNHNV, CDR2 YYDKDF (reference sequence). The CDR3 sequence is 14 residues long. V lost 2 bases and J lost 3, with 11 bases in between. CDR3 DNA: TGTGCCACCAGCAGAACCGGGACCAACTACGAGCAGTACTTC. As protein: CATSRTGTNYEQYF.

The chain links TRBV9 to TRBJ1-6; D may be TRBD1 (6 bases). Trimming pared 0 bases from V and 14 bases from J, leaving 15 bases between. Germline CDR1 SGDLS, CDR2 YYNGEE. The CDR3 runs 14 residues. CDR3 sequence reads: CASSVDSGGAALHF. The CDR3 DNA reads as TGTGCCAGCAGCGTAGATAGCGGGGGGGCGGCCCTCCACTTT.